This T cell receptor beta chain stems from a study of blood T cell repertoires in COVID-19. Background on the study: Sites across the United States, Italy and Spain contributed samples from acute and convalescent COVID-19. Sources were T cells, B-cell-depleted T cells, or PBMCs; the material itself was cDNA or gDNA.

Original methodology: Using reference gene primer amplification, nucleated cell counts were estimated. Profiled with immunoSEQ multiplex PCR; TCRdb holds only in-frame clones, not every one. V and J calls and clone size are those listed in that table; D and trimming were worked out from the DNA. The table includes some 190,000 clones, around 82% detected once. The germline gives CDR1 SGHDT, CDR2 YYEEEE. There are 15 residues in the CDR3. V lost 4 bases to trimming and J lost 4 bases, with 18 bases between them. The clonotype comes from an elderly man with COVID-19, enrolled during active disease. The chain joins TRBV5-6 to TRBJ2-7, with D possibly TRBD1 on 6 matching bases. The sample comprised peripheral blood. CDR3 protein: CASSPPGARRYEQYF. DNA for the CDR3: TGTGCCAGCAGCCCTCCAGGGGCCCGTCGGTACGAGCAGTACTTC. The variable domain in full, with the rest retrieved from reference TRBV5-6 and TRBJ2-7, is DAGVTQSPTHLIKTRGQQVTLRCSPKSGHDTVSWYQQALGQGPQFIFQYYEEEERQRGNFPDRFSGHQFPNYSSELNVNALLLGDSALYLCASSPPGARRYEQYFGPGTRLTVT.